This T cell receptor beta chain was sequenced in a study of spatial heterogeneity in lung cancer. Documented time point: sample taken at primary tumor resection. Tumor, nontumor lung or frozen PBMC supplied whole RNA that was sequenced unsorted. The CDR3 sequence is 14 residues long. Germline lookup yields CDR1 SQVTM and CDR2 ANQGSEA. TCRdb processed the 5' RACE reads anew with MiXCR; each CDR3 protein has one entry. The sample carries over 14,000 distinct CDR3 sequences, roughly a tenth recorded once. At least ten counts were recorded for this clonotype. The chain has TRBV29-1 and TRBJ2-3; D is possibly TRBD2 (6 bases). The TCR sequence derives from a female donor with early-stage non-small cell lung cancer. The sample here was PBMCs, taken at surgery. The CDR3 loop reads CSTPLGGGTDTQYF. The CDR3 coding sequence is TGCAGTACGCCCCTGGGCGGGGGCACAGATACGCAGTATTTT.